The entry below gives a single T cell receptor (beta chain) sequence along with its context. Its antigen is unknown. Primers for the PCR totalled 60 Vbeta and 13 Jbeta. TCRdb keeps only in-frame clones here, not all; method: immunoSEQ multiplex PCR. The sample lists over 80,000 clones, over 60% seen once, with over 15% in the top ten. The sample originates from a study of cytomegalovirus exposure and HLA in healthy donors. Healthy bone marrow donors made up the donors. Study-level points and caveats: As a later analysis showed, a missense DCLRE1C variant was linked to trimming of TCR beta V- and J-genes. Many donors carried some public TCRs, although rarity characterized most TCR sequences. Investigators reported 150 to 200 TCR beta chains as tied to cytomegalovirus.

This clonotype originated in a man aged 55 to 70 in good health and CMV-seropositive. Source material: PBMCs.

The CDR3 region is CASSQVAPGQGAADTQYF. The CDR3 DNA sequence: TGCGCCAGCAGCCAAGTGGCCCCCGGACAGGGGGCCGCAGATACGCAGTATTTT. The rearrangement links TRBV4-3 to TRBJ2-3; 11 bases agree with TRBD1. This CDR3 has 18 residues. The J segment lost 4 bases and the V segment lost 1 base, leaving 10 bases of the junction unmatched. CDR1 LGHNA and CDR2 YSLEER come from the germline V gene.